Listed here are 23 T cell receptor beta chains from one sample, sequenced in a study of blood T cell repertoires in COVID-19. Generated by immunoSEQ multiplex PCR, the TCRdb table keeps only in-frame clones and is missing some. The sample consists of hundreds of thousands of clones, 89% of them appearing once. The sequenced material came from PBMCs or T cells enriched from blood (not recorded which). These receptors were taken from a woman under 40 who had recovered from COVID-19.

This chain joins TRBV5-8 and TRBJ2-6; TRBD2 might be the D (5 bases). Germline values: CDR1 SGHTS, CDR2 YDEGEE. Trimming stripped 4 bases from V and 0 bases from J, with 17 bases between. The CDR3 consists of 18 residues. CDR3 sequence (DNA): TGTGCCAGCAGCCCCCGGGAATCGTCCATCTCTGGGGCCAACGTCCTGACTTTC. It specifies CASSPRESSISGANVLTF.

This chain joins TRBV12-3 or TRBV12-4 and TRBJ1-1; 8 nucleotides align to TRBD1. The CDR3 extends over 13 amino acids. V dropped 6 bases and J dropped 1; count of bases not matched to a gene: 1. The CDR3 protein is CASSRGPNTEAFF. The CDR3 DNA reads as TGTGCCAGCAGCAGGGGGCCGAACACTGAAGCTTTCTTT.

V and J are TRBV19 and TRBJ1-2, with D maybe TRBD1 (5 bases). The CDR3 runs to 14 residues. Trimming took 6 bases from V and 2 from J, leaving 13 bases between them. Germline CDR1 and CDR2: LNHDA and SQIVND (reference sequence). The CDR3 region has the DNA TGTGCCAGTAGCCGACAGACCTTAAACTATGGCTACACCTTC. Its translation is CASSRQTLNYGYTF.

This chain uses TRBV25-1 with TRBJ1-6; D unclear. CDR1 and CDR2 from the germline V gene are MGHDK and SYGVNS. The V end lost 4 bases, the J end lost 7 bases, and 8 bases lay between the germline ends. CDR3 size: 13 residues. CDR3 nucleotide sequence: TGTGCCAGCAGTGGAGTGTGGAATTCACCCCTCCACTTT. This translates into CASSGVWNSPLHF.

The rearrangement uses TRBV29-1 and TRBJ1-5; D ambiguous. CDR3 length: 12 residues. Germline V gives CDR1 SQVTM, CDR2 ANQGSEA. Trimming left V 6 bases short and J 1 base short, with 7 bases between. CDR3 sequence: CSVRGSNQPQHF. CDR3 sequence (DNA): TGCAGCGTGCGAGGGAGCAATCAGCCCCAGCATTTT.

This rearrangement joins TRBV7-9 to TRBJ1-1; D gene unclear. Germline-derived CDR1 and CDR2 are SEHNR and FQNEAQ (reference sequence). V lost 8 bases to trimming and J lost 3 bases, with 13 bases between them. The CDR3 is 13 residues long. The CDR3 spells CASYGLRHTEAFF. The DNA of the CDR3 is TGTGCCAGCTATGGTCTCAGGCACACTGAAGCTTTCTTT.

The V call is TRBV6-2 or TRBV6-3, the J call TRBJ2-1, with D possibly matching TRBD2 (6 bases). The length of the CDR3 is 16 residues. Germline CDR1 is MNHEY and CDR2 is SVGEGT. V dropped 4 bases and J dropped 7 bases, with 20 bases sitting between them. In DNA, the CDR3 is TGTGCCAGCAGTTCCTTTAAGCTAGCGAGGGGAAATGAGCAGTTCTTC. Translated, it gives CASSSFKLARGNEQFF.

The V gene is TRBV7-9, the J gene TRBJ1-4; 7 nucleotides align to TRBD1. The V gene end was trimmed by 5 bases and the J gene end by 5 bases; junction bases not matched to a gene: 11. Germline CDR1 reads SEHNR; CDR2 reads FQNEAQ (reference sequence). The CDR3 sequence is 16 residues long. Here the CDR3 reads CASSRPGGTDNEKLFF. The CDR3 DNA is TGTGCCAGCAGCCGACCCGGTGGGACAGACAATGAAAAACTGTTTTTT. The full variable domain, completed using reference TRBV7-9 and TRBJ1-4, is DTGVSQNPRHKITKRGQNVTFRCDPISEHNRLYWYRQTLGQGPEFLTYFQNEAQLEKSRLLSDRFSAERPKGSFSTLEIQRTEQGDSAMYLCASSRPGGTDNEKLFFGSGTQLSVL.

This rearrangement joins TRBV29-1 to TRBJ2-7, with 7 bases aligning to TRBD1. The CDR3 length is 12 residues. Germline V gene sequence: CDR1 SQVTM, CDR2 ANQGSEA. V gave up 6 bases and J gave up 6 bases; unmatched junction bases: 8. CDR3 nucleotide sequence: TGCAGCGTAGTCAGGGGGATTGGCGAGCAGTACTTC. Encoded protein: CSVVRGIGEQYF.

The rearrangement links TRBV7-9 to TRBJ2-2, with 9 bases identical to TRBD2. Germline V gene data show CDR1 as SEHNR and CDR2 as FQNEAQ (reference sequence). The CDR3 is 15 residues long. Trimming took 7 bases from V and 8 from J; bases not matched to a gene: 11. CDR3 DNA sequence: TGTGCCAGCACCTTGAGTAGCGGGAGTCAGGGGGAGCTGTTTTTT. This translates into CASTLSSGSQGELFF.

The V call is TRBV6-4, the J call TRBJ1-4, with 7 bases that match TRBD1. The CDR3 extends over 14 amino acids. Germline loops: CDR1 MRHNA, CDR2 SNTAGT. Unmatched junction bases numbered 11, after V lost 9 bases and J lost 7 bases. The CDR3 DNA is TGTGCCAGGGGGGACAGCAGGAGAGGTGAAAAACTGTTTTTT. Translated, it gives CARGDSRRGEKLFF.

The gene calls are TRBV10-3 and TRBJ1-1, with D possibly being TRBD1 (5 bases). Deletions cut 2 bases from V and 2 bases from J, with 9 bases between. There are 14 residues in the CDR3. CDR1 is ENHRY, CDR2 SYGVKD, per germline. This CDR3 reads CAISEGGSNTEAFF. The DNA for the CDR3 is TGTGCCATCAGTGAGGGGGGGAGCAACACTGAAGCTTTCTTT.

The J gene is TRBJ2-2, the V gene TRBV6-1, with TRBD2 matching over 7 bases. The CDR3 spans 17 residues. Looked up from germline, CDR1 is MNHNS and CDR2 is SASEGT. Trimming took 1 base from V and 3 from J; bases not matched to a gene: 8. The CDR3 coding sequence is TGTGCCAGCAGTGAAGACGTCGGCGGGGGATACACCGGGGAGCTGTTTTTT. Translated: CASSEDVGGGYTGELFF.

The CDR3 nucleotides are TGTGCCAGTAGTATAGTGTTTCGGGAAAAACTGTTTTTT. Protein product: CASSIVFREKLFF. V is TRBV19 and J is TRBJ1-4; D remains ambiguous. CDR1 is LNHDA and CDR2 is SQIVND in the germline V gene (reference sequence). The V and J ends lost 1 base and 8 bases respectively, with 8 bases between them. This CDR3 has 13 amino acids.

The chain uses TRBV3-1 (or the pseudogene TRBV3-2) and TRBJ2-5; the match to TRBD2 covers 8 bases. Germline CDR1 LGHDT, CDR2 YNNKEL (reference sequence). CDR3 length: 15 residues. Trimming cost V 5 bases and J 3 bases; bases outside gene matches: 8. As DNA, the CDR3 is TGTGCCAGCAGCTTGATATCGGGAGGGAAAGAGACCCAGTACTTC. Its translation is CASSLISGGKETQYF.

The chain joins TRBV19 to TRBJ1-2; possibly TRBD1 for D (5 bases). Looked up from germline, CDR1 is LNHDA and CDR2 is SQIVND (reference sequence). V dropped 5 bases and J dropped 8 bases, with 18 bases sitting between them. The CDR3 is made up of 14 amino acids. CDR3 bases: TGTGCCAGTAGTTTCCTAGTGGCAACAGGCGGCTACACCTTC. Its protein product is CASSFLVATGGYTF.

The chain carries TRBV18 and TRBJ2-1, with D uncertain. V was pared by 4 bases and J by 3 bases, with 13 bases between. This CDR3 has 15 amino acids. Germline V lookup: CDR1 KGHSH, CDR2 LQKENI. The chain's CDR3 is CASSLRFEFYNEQFF. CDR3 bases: TGTGCCAGCTCACTCCGGTTCGAGTTCTACAATGAGCAGTTCTTC.

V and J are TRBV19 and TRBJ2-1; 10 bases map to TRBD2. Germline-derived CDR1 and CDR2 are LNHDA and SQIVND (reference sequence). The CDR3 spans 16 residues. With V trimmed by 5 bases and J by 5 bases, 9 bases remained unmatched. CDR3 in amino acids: CASSRKRGGTHNEQFF. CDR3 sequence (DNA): TGTGCCAGTAGTCGAAAGCGGGGGGGAACCCACAATGAGCAGTTCTTC.

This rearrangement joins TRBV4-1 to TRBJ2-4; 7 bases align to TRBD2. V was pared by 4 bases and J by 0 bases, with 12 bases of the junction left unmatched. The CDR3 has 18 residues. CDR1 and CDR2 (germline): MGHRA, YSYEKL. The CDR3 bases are TGCGCCAGCAGCCGCGTAACGAGCGGGGCGAAAGCCAAAAACATTCAGTACTTC. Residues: CASSRVTSGAKAKNIQYF.

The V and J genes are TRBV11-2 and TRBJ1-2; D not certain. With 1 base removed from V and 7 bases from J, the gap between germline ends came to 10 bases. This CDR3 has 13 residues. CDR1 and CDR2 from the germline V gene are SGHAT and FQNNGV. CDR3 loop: CASSLAVYGGYTF. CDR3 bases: TGTGCCAGCAGCTTAGCGGTGTATGGTGGCTACACCTTC.

CDR3: CASSLLGLAGRTDTQYF. CDR3 sequence (DNA): TGTGCCAGCAGTCTCCTAGGACTAGCGGGACGGACAGATACGCAGTATTTT. V gene TRBV28 combines with J gene TRBJ2-3; 12 nucleotides line up with TRBD2. Germline lookup yields CDR1 MDHEN and CDR2 SYDVKM. CDR3 length: 17 amino acids. Trimming at V came to 5 bases and at J to 3 bases, leaving 9 bases not matched to a gene.

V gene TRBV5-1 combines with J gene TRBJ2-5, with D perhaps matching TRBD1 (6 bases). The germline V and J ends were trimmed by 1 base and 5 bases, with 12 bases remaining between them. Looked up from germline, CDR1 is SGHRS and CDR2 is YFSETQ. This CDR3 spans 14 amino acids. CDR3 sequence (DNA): TGCGCCAGCAGCTTGAATACAGGGATGGAGACCCAGTACTTC. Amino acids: CASSLNTGMETQYF.

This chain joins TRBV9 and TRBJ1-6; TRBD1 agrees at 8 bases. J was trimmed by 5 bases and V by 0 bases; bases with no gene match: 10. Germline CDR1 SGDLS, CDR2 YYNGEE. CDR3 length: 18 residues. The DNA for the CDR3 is TGTGCCAGCAGCGTAGCGGGGATAGACAGGGGAGATAATTCACCCCTCCACTTT. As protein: CASSVAGIDRGDNSPLHF. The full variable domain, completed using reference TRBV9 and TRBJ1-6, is DSGVTQTPKHLITATGQRVTLRCSPRSGDLSVYWYQQSLDQGLQFLIQYYNGEERAKGNILERFSAQQFPDLHSELNLSSLELGDSALYFCASSVAGIDRGDNSPLHFGNGTRLTVT.